One and the same sample provided the 14 T cell receptor beta chains below, sequenced in a study of T cells in Graves' hyperthyroidism and ophthalmopathy. The investigators amplified TCR beta CDR3 regions from RNA transcripts. First-round RT-PCR targeting the TCR CDR3 was performed with the HTBI primer set. TCRdb reprocessed the multiplex PCR reads via MiXCR and lists one record per CDR3 protein. The sample carries approximately 420,000 distinct CDR3 sequences, around 15% recorded once. Input material: blood. These receptors were collected from a woman under 30 with Graves' hyperthyroidism.

The chain couples TRBV29-1 to TRBJ1-2; 11 positions match TRBD1. J was trimmed by 4 bases and V by 5 bases; bases with no gene match: 6. The CDR3 sequence is 14 residues long. Germline V gives CDR1 SQVTM, CDR2 ANQGSEA. This CDR3 reads CSVWTGGGSYGYTF. Here the CDR3 DNA reads TGCAGCGTTTGGACAGGGGGCGGGTCCTATGGCTACACCTTC.

This clonotype was seen a few times. V is TRBV30 and J is TRBJ2-4; D is uncertain. V shed 8 bases and J shed 0 bases, with 17 bases lying between them. Per the germline V gene, CDR1 is GTSNPN and CDR2 is SVGIG (reference sequence). The CDR3 consists of 15 residues. The CDR3: CALTTYRLAKNIQYF. In DNA form, the CDR3 reads TGTGCCCTAACCACCTACCGATTAGCCAAAAACATTCAGTACTTC.

This clonotype was counted a few times. CDR3 region: CAWSVGLETYEQYF. Here the CDR3 DNA reads TGTGCCTGGAGTGTAGGGCTGGAAACCTACGAGCAGTACTTC. This chain connects TRBV30 to TRBJ2-7; unclear D gene. This CDR3 spans 14 amino acids. Between the trimmed V and J ends, which lost 0 bases and 2 bases, there was a span of 11 bases. Germline CDR1 reads GTSNPN; CDR2 reads SVGIG (reference sequence).

This chain links TRBV7-9 with TRBJ2-2, with 12 bases lining up with TRBD2. Looked up from germline, CDR1 is SEHNR and CDR2 is FQNEAQ (reference sequence). CDR3 length: 16 amino acids. J lost 6 bases, V lost 6 bases, and 8 bases had no gene match. CDR3 DNA: TGTGCCAGCAGAATTCTAGCGGGAGGGCCGGCCGGGGAGCTGTTTTTT. This sequence encodes CASRILAGGPAGELFF.

V gene TRBV10-3 combines with J gene TRBJ1-6; 7 bases line up with TRBD1. Germline-derived CDR1 and CDR2 are ENHRY and SYGVKD. The CDR3 length is 14 residues. The V segment lost 6 bases and the J segment 5 bases; nucleotides outside the gene matches: 4. CDR3 coding DNA: TGTGCCATCAGACAGGGGACGGATAATTCACCCCTCCACTTT. Translated: CAIRQGTDNSPLHF.

On this clonotype itself: This clone may be a read error of a much larger clone one base away. The gene calls are TRBV6-2 or TRBV6-3 and TRBJ2-5; possibly TRBD2 for D (7 bases). V dropped 5 bases and J dropped 5 bases, with 21 bases sitting between them. This CDR3 comprises 16 residues. Germline V gene data show CDR1 as MNHEY and CDR2 as SVGEGT. CDR3 sequence reads: CASSGPRPGGGETQYF. The CDR3 DNA sequence: TGTGCCAGCAGTGGCCCCCGACCGGGGGGCGGGGAGACCCAGTACTTC.

In its sample, this clonotype was seen many times. The chain employs TRBV5-1 and TRBJ2-1; D is perhaps TRBD2 (6 bases). This CDR3 is 15 amino acids long. CDR1 and CDR2 from the germline V gene are SGHRS and YFSETQ. V gave up 0 bases and J gave up 3 bases, with 10 bases separating them. The CDR3 nucleotides read TGCGCCAGCAGCTTGGAGGGACTGGACTACAATGAGCAGTTCTTC. It codes for CASSLEGLDYNEQFF.

Many counts were recorded for this clonotype. The chain recombines TRBV2 with TRBJ1-1, with D maybe TRBD1 (5 bases). Per the germline V gene, CDR1 is SNHLY and CDR2 is FYNNEI. The CDR3 totals 14 residues. V gave up 7 bases and J gave up 0 bases, with 12 bases separating them. The CDR3 DNA reads as TGTGCCAGCACGGGACGGTCGATGAACACTGAAGCTTTCTTT. Translated, it gives CASTGRSMNTEAFF.

The table lists this clonotype with a few counts. The chain has TRBV18 and TRBJ1-1; a weak D match, TRBD1 (5 bases). This CDR3 has 15 residues. Germline-derived CDR1 and CDR2 are KGHSH and LQKENI. Trimming took off 3 bases at V and 1 base at J, with 12 bases between the two ends. CDR3 region: CASSPTNRPNTEAFF. The CDR3 bases are TGTGCCAGCTCACCTACCAACAGGCCGAACACTGAAGCTTTCTTT.

The V gene is TRBV7-9, the J gene TRBJ1-1; D possibly corresponds to TRBD1 (5 bases). This CDR3 region has 16 residues. Germline V gene sequence: CDR1 SEHNR, CDR2 FQNEAQ (reference sequence). V gave up 4 bases and J gave up 4 bases, with 19 bases separating them. CDR3 residues: CASSSGALGAGTEAFF. The CDR3 DNA reads TGTGCCAGCAGCTCCGGGGCCCTGGGCGCGGGCACTGAAGCTTTCTTT.

The chain carries TRBV11-3 and TRBJ2-1; a possible D gene is TRBD2 (6 bases). Germline CDR1 SGHNT, CDR2 YENEEA. The CDR3 sequence is 13 residues long. V was clipped by 5 bases and J by 7 bases, with 12 bases between them. CDR3 protein: CASSVGAGNEQFF. CDR3 sequence (DNA): TGTGCCAGCAGCGTCGGGGCGGGGAATGAGCAGTTCTTC.

The sample holds many counts of this clonotype. The V gene is TRBV20-1, the J gene TRBJ1-1; no clear D. The V and J ends lost 6 bases and 1 base respectively, with 9 bases between them. This CDR3 has 12 amino acids. Germline V lookup: CDR1 DFQATT, CDR2 SNEGSKA (reference sequence). The CDR3 loop reads CSAPAGNTEAFF. In DNA, the CDR3 is TGCAGTGCCCCGGCGGGGAACACTGAAGCTTTCTTT.

The chain couples TRBV9 to TRBJ1-4, with 10 bases aligning to TRBD1. V trimming: 7 bases; J trimming: 2 bases; junction bases outside the gene matches: 2. This CDR3 comprises 14 residues. The germline gives CDR1 SGDLS, CDR2 YYNGEE. The CDR3 here is CASGTGATNEKLFF. In DNA, the CDR3 is TGTGCCAGCGGGACAGGGGCGACTAATGAAAAACTGTTTTTT.

This clonotype has ten or more counts. The rearrangement joins TRBV12-3 or TRBV12-4 to TRBJ2-7; D remains ambiguous. This CDR3 is built from 16 residues. V was pared by 3 bases and J by 2 bases, with 17 bases between. The DNA for the CDR3 is TGTGCCAGCAGTTTTTCACTCTTCCTTAGGGCCTACGAGCAGTACTTC. Translating gives CASSFSLFLRAYEQYF.